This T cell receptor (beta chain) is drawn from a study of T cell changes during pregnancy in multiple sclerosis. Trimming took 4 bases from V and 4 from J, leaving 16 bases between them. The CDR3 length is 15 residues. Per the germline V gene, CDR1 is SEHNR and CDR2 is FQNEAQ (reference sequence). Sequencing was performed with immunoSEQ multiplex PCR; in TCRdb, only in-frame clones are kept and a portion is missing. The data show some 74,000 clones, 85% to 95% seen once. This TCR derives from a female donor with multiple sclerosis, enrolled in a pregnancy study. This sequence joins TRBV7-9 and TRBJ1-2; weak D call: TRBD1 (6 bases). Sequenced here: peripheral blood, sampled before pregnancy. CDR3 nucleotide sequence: TGTGCCAGCAGCTCCTACAGGGTAGAGGCCTATGGCTACACCTTC. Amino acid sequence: CASSSYRVEAYGYTF.